This T cell receptor beta chain was recorded in a study of a mutant IDH1 vaccine in newly diagnosed glioma. On the study more broadly: The sex distribution of treated patients was roughly 62% male and about 40% female, with a mean age of roughly 40 years. Patients arrived already treated with radiotherapy, temozolomide, or both, most having had both. Week 47 marked visit V13, whereas week 35 marked visit V12. Study-level points and caveats: Apparently, pseudoprogression bore no relation to changes among the top peripheral T cell clonotypes.

The sample's time point: week 35, safety follow-up. Topical imiquimod accompanied each vaccine dose, which consisted of 300 ug of mutant IDH1 20-mer peptide. A word on this clone: Its specificity is unknown. A read error may produce the germline difference seen at one junction end.

The table came from immunoSEQ multiplex PCR; TCRdb's copy has only in-frame clones and leaves some out. The table records around 44,000 clones, 65% to 85% of them present only once. The CDR3 has 13 amino acids. CDR1 is SNHLY, CDR2 FYNNEI, per germline. This TCR was sampled from a man aged 40-49 years with glioma. The chain employs TRBV2 and TRBJ1-1; D unclear. Sample: PBMCs, taken from a glioma patient whose treatment included an IDH1 peptide vaccine. CDR3 bases: TGTGCCAGCAGTGAGGCCCTGGTGCGGCCCCCTACATTT. Translating it yields CASSEALVRPPTF.